The 13 T cell receptor beta chains reported below all come from one sample, sequenced in a study of blood T cell repertoires in COVID-19. The repertoire was sequenced with immunoSEQ multiplex PCR; TCRdb's copy has only in-frame clones and lacks some. The sample lists some 270,000 clones, 80% to 90% occurring once. Sequenced material: PBMCs or T cells enriched from blood (not recorded which). The receptors shown here come from a woman aged 25-40 years with acute COVID-19.

The rearrangement joins TRBV6-5 to TRBJ2-7, with 7 bases fitting TRBD1. The CDR3 extends over 15 amino acids. V lost 6 bases to trimming and J lost 1 base; unmatched junction nucleotides: 9. Germline V gene sequence: CDR1 MNHEY, CDR2 SVGAGI. CDR3 sequence (DNA): TGTGCCAGCAGCCGCCTGGACAGGTTGTCCTACGAGCAGTACTTC. Its translation: CASSRLDRLSYEQYF.

This clone was detected only a few times. This rearrangement joins TRBV24-1 to TRBJ1-1, with 8 positions matching TRBD1. The CDR3 has 12 amino acids. The V segment lost 6 bases and the J segment 8 bases; nucleotides outside the gene matches: 4. Per the germline V gene, CDR1 is KGHDR and CDR2 is SFDVKD. The CDR3 coding sequence is TGTGCCACCAGTACAGGGGGTCGGGAAGCTTTCTTT. Residues: CATSTGGREAFF.

This clone was counted only a few times. J is TRBJ2-5 and V is TRBV9; 9 bases are shared with TRBD2. The CDR3 length is 15 residues. Trimming at V came to 4 bases and at J to 4 bases, leaving 8 bases not matched to a gene. CDR1 SGDLS and CDR2 YYNGEE come from the germline V gene. This CDR3 reads CASSLGGTSLETQYF. Here the CDR3 DNA reads TGTGCCAGCAGCCTCGGCGGGACTAGCCTAGAGACCCAGTACTTC.

The gene calls are TRBV6-5 and TRBJ1-6; maybe TRBD1 (6 bases). The CDR3 covers 16 residues. The germline V gene has CDR1 MNHEY and CDR2 SVGAGI. With 0 bases removed from V and 6 bases from J, the gap between germline ends came to 12 bases. This CDR3 reads CASSYSRGGFNSPLHF. The CDR3 DNA sequence: TGTGCCAGCAGTTACTCGAGGGGGGGTTTTAATTCACCCCTCCACTTT.

This clone has more than one count but fewer than ten. CDR3 amino acids: CASSIWRDHTYEQYF. CDR3 nucleotide sequence: TGTGCCAGCAGCATATGGCGGGACCACACCTACGAGCAGTACTTC. The rearrangement links TRBV3-1 (or the pseudogene TRBV3-2) to TRBJ2-7; D possibly corresponds to TRBD2 (6 bases). The length of the CDR3 is 15 residues. V shed 5 bases and J shed 2 bases, with 16 bases lying between them. Germline V gives CDR1 LGHDT, CDR2 YNNKEL (reference sequence).

This sequence joins TRBV5-1 and TRBJ2-3; 10 positions match TRBD2. With 5 bases clipped from V and 4 bases from J, the junction kept 10 bases outside the gene matches. CDR1 and CDR2 (germline): SGHRS, YFSETQ. The CDR3 totals 16 residues. In nucleotides, the CDR3 is TGCGCCAGCAGTTCACAACCTAGCGGGAGCTCAGATACGCAGTATTTT. This gives the protein CASSSQPSGSSDTQYF.

The genes are TRBV18 and TRBJ2-7, with D maybe TRBD1 (6 bases). The CDR3 contains 14 residues. Trimming pared 5 bases from V and 0 bases from J, leaving 11 bases between. In germline, CDR1 is KGHSH, CDR2 LQKENI. CDR3 loop: CASSSRTDSYEQYF. CDR3 nucleotides: TGTGCCAGCTCATCCAGGACAGACTCCTACGAGCAGTACTTC.

This clone was seen only once. The chain joins TRBV4-1 to TRBJ1-4; no clear D gene. Germline CDR1 MGHRA, CDR2 YSYEKL. This CDR3 spans 13 amino acids. Trimming pared 1 base from V and 7 bases from J, leaving 7 bases between. As DNA, the CDR3 is TGCGCCAGCAGCCAAGGTTCCAGTGAAAAACTGTTTTTT. This gives the protein CASSQGSSEKLFF.

This sequence joins TRBV9 and TRBJ1-3; D ambiguous. Germline loops: CDR1 SGDLS, CDR2 YYNGEE. V was trimmed by 2 bases and J by 0 bases, leaving 9 bases between them. The CDR3 consists of 15 residues. This chain's CDR3 is CASSVENFSGNTIYF. The CDR3 nucleotides read TGTGCCAGCAGCGTGGAGAATTTCTCTGGAAACACCATATATTTT.

This chain uses TRBV28 with TRBJ2-1, with TRBD2 identical over 10 bases. The V and J ends lost 5 bases and 4 bases, in that order; junction bases with no gene match: 8. This CDR3 comprises 16 residues. Germline V gene sequence: CDR1 MDHEN, CDR2 SYDVKM. The CDR3 is CASSPPRTSGYNEQFF. The CDR3 DNA follows: TGTGCCAGCAGTCCGCCCCGGACTAGCGGTTACAATGAGCAGTTCTTC.

The V and J genes are TRBV28 and TRBJ2-1; 9 nucleotides line up with TRBD2. From germline, CDR1 is MDHEN and CDR2 SYDVKM. The CDR3 has 16 residues. The V gene end was trimmed by 3 bases and the J gene end by 8 bases; junction bases not matched to a gene: 11. The CDR3 reads CASSFWVAGAVDEQFF. CDR3 DNA sequence: TGTGCCAGCAGTTTCTGGGTAGCGGGAGCCGTGGATGAGCAGTTCTTC.

This clone was counted a single time. This rearrangement joins TRBV3-1 (or the pseudogene TRBV3-2) to TRBJ2-7, with 11 bases identical to TRBD1. Unmatched junction bases numbered 11, after V lost 0 bases and J lost 1 base. The germline gives CDR1 LGHDT, CDR2 YNNKEL (reference sequence). This CDR3 is 19 amino acids long. In DNA, the CDR3 is TGTGCCAGCAGCCAAGATTGGGACAAGCGGGACAGGGGGTCCTACGAGCAGTACTTC. Protein product: CASSQDWDKRDRGSYEQYF.

This clone has just one count. V and J are TRBV27 and TRBJ2-2, with a possible D match to TRBD2 (6 bases). CDR3 length: 14 residues. Germline V lookup: CDR1 MNHEY, CDR2 SMNVEV (reference sequence). Trimming left V 9 bases short and J 2 bases short, with 13 bases between. DNA for the CDR3: TGTGCCAGTCACCCGGGACTTAACACCGGGGAGCTGTTTTTT. Protein sequence: CASHPGLNTGELFF.